The sample holds many counts of the clone carrying this T cell receptor (beta chain). Germline assignment: CDR1 SGHRS and CDR2 YFSETQ. The CDR3 sequence is 15 residues long. V was pared by 2 bases and J by 3 bases, with 7 bases of the junction left unmatched. TCRdb reprocessed the RT-PCR reads with MiXCR, giving one entry per CDR3 protein. The data contain hundreds of thousands of distinct CDR3 sequences, approximately 15% of them seen just once; the ten biggest clones take up roughly 4%. The origin of this receptor is a female donor in good health, serving as a healthy control. The chain couples TRBV5-1 to TRBJ2-7, with TRBD2 matching over 8 bases. Sequenced sample: memory CD4+ T cells from blood. The CDR3, as DNA: TGCGCCAGCAGCTTAGCGGGAGTAAACTTCTACGAGCAGTACTTC. Translated: CASSLAGVNFYEQYF.